These T cell receptor beta chains were read from a single sample in a study of T cell repertoires in ileal Crohn's disease. Sequencing used immunoSEQ multiplex PCR; TCRdb keeps in-frame clones, though not all of them. The sample yields 7,000 or so clones, about 70% seen once. Sample: ileal tissue. The receptors here all came from an adult with Crohn's disease. The CDR3 runs from the conserved cysteine through the conserved F or W. D genes are given only for firm matches. Size is stated for part of the rows, as once, few or many counts, or as a class when the clone is expanded.

clone size	D gene	V gene	J gene	CDR3 DNA	CDR3 protein
NA	TRBD1	TRBV6-1	TRBJ1-1	TGTGCCAGCAGTTCAGGGGGCGCGGGGAACACTGAAGCTTTCTTT	CASSSGGAGNTEAFF
NA	TRBD1	TRBV19	TRBJ1-1	TGTGCCAGTAGTCGGACAGGGAGGGACACTGAAGCTTTCTTT	CASSRTGRDTEAFF
NA	TRBD1	TRBV11-2	TRBJ2-3	TGTGCCAGCAGCTCCGTTCGACAGGGCGCAGATACGCAGTATTTT	CASSSVRQGADTQYF
few	TRBD2	TRBV6-1	TRBJ2-5	TGTGCCAGCAATGCCGGGACTACAATAGAGACCCAGTACTTC	CASNAGTTIETQYF
NA	TRBD1	TRBV6-4	TRBJ1-5	TGTGCCAGCAGTGACTGCGGGACAGGGGAAAATCAGCCCCAGCATTTT	CASSDCGTGENQPQHF
few	NA	TRBV11-1	TRBJ2-3	TGTGCCAGCAGCAGTGGACTGGTTCGGGATACGCAGTATTTT	CASSSGLVRDTQYF
few	TRBD1	TRBV18	TRBJ1-3	TGTGCCAGCTCACCGGGACAGGGCTACTCTGGAAACACCATATATTTT	CASSPGQGYSGNTIYF
NA	NA	TRBV10-3	TRBJ1-2	TGTGCCATCAGTGAGTCATCAGGGAACTATGGCTACACCTTC	CAISESSGNYGYTF
NA	NA	TRBV15	TRBJ2-5	TGTGCCACCAGCAGAGGGGGGGATAGTACGAGGATGTACTTC	CATSRGGDSTRMYF
NA	TRBD1	TRBV18	TRBJ1-1	TGTGCCAGCTCACCAGGACAGGGTAGGTACACTGAAGCTTTCTTT	CASSPGQGRYTEAFF